What follows are 15 T cell receptor beta chains derived from one specimen sequenced in a study of low-dose radiotherapy and immunotherapy resistance in tumors. The time point was: before trial treatment. Primers targeting TRAV and TRBV primed first-strand cDNA, covering alpha and beta chains. For amplifying TCRs, the PCR ran for about 22 cycles with Phusion, which was used together with a constant-region primer and the adapter on the V primers. One entry per CDR3 protein results from TCRdb running MiXCR on the reads. The sample yields 55,000 to 65,000 distinct CDR3 sequences, about a quarter seen once. The sequences come from PBMCs, collected before treatment. The receptors originated from a male donor with rectosigmoid adenocarcinoma.

This clonotype was recorded at least ten times. This chain uses TRBV6-5 with TRBJ2-1, with D maybe TRBD2 (5 bases). V was pared by 6 bases and J by 0 bases, with 12 bases between. The CDR3 length is 15 residues. Looked up from germline, CDR1 is MNHEY and CDR2 is SVGAGI. In DNA, the CDR3 is TGTGCCAGCAGGCGGGCACCGAGCTCCTACAATGAGCAGTTCTTC. It codes for CASRRAPSSYNEQFF.

This clonotype appeared many times. The chain joins TRBV27 to TRBJ1-1, with a tentative D call TRBD1 (5 bases). The CDR3 totals 14 residues. The germline V gene has CDR1 MNHEY and CDR2 SMNVEV (reference sequence). The ends were cut back, 5 bases at V and 1 base at J, with 11 bases in the middle. CDR3 amino acids: CASSPRGENTEAFF. The CDR3 DNA is TGTGCCAGCAGTCCCCGGGGGGAGAACACTGAAGCTTTCTTT.

This clonotype has a count of ten or more. The genes are TRBV12-3 or TRBV12-4 and TRBJ2-7; 7 nucleotides match TRBD2. The CDR3 covers 13 residues. Germline trimming cut 6 bases from V and 6 bases from J; bases unmatched to any gene: 8. The CDR3 here is CASSSGTPLEQYF. Here the CDR3 DNA reads TGTGCCAGCAGCAGCGGGACCCCCCTCGAGCAGTACTTC.

At least ten counts were recorded for this clonotype. The chain is built from TRBV6-2 or TRBV6-3 and TRBJ1-4; D gene unclear. The CDR3 contains 14 residues. Trimming shortened V by 0 bases and J by 4 bases, and 6 bases separated the two germline ends. Germline CDR1 is MNHEY and CDR2 is SVGEGT. CDR3 in DNA: TGTGCCAGCAGTTACTCGAAGCGTAATGAAAAACTGTTTTTT. It yields the protein CASSYSKRNEKLFF.

The sample holds many counts of this clonotype. DNA of the CDR3: TGTGCCAGCAGCTTCCAGGGGGCGGGTTCCTACGAGCAGTACTTC. Protein: CASSFQGAGSYEQYF. The chain is built from TRBV7-2 and TRBJ2-7, with 8 bases matching TRBD1. Losses at the gene ends were 3 bases for V and 1 base for J; bases not matched to a gene: 5. From germline, CDR1 is SGHTA and CDR2 FQGNSA. This CDR3 comprises 15 residues.

The V and J genes are TRBV2 and TRBJ2-1; 7 bases are shared with TRBD1. Matching the DNA end better, TRBJ2-5 makes the J call doubtful. In germline, CDR1 is SNHLY, CDR2 FYNNEI. CDR3 length: 15 residues. CDR3 bases: TGTGCCAGCAAACGGGACAGCCCGCCCCGAGAGACCCAGTACTTC. It encodes CASKRDSPPRETQYF.

The genes are TRBV6-1 and TRBJ1-5, with TRBD1 as a possible D gene (6 bases). The germline V gene has CDR1 MNHNS and CDR2 SASEGT. This CDR3 comprises 13 residues. V lost 11 bases to trimming and J lost 0 bases, with 11 bases between them. The CDR3: CAVGQNSNQPQHF. CDR3 DNA: TGTGCCGTTGGACAGAATAGCAATCAGCCCCAGCATTTT.

This clonotype is medium-sized (0.01 to 0.1%) in the sample. The chain uses TRBV4-2 and TRBJ2-1; TRBD2 agrees at 7 bases. CDR1 LGHNA and CDR2 YNFKEQ come from the germline V gene. The CDR3 is made up of 15 amino acids. Trimming cost V 4 bases and J 8 bases; bases outside gene matches: 11. CDR3 sequence: CASSPGLAGVDEQFF. CDR3 coding DNA: TGTGCCAGCAGCCCAGGGCTCGCGGGAGTTGATGAGCAGTTCTTC.

The genes are TRBV27 and TRBJ2-1; 8 nucleotides line up with TRBD2. This CDR3 region has 13 residues. Losses at the gene ends were 6 bases for V and 9 bases for J; bases not matched to a gene: 7. Germline V CDR1 and CDR2: MNHEY, SMNVEV (reference sequence). The CDR3 bases are TGTGCCAGCAGCGCGATCGGGGGGGTTGAGCAGTTCTTC. Translating gives CASSAIGGVEQFF.

The rearrangement joins TRBV4-3 to TRBJ2-1; TRBD2 might be the D (5 bases). The CDR3 is 16 amino acids. Germline V lookup: CDR1 LGHNA, CDR2 YSLEER. Trimming left V 0 bases short and J 4 bases short, with 13 bases between. In DNA, the CDR3 is TGCGCCAGCAGCCAAGACGGGAAAGTTACTTACAATGAGCAGTTCTTC. Translating gives CASSQDGKVTYNEQFF.

The chain links TRBV2 to TRBJ2-1; no clear D gene. The V end lost 10 bases, the J end lost 0 bases, and 16 bases lay between the germline ends. The CDR3 is made up of 15 amino acids. Germline V gene lookup returns CDR1 SNHLY and CDR2 FYNNEI. CDR3 nucleotides: TGTGCCATGGGTGGTCCCCCTAGCTCCTACAATGAGCAGTTCTTC. This sequence encodes CAMGGPPSSYNEQFF.

The chain carries TRBV6-2 or TRBV6-3 and TRBJ2-5; 7 bases are shared with TRBD1. The V and J ends lost 6 bases and 3 bases, in that order; junction bases with no gene match: 7. Germline CDR1 MNHEY, CDR2 SVGEGT. There are 14 residues in the CDR3. The CDR3 spells CASRLSTGKETQYF. CDR3 sequence (DNA): TGTGCCAGCAGACTCTCGACAGGGAAAGAGACCCAGTACTTC.

In this sample, this clonotype turned up many times. The chain recombines TRBV4-1 with TRBJ2-3; 8 nucleotides align to TRBD2. CDR1 and CDR2 from the germline V gene are MGHRA and YSYEKL. CDR3 size: 16 residues. V shed 0 bases, J shed 4 bases, and the junction held 6 bases outside the gene matches. The DNA for the CDR3 is TGCGCCAGCAGCCAAGACGGGACTAGTATTGCAGATACGCAGTATTTT. This codes for CASSQDGTSIADTQYF.

This clonotype was counted at least ten times. This chain links TRBV12-3 or TRBV12-4 with TRBJ2-3; D unresolved. The CDR3 has 12 amino acids. The V end was cut by 6 bases, the J end by 1 base, with 5 bases between. DNA for the CDR3: TGTGCCAGCAGCCGTCGCACAGATACGCAGTATTTT. This gives the protein CASSRRTDTQYF.

This clonotype was seen many times. The V and J genes are TRBV7-8 and TRBJ1-4; 11 positions agree with TRBD1. Germline lookup yields CDR1 SGHVS and CDR2 FQNEAQ. V lost 6 bases to trimming and J lost 0 bases; unmatched junction nucleotides: 3. The CDR3 consists of 16 residues. Here the CDR3 reads CASSQGQGATNEKLFF. In nucleotides, the CDR3 is TGTGCCAGCAGTCAGGGACAGGGGGCAACTAATGAAAAACTGTTTTTT.